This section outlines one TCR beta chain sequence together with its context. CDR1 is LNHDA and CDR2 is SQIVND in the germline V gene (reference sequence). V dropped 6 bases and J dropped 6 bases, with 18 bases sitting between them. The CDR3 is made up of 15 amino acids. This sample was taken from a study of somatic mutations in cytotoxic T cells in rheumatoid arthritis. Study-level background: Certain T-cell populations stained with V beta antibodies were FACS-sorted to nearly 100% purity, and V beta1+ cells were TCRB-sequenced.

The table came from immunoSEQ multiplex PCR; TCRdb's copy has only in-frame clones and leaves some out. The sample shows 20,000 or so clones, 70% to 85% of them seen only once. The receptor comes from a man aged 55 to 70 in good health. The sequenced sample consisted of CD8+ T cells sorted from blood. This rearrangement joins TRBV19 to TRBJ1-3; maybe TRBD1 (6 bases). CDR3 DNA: TGTGCCAGTAGAGGCCCAGGGACACCGGAAAACACCATATATTTT. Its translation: CASRGPGTPENTIYF. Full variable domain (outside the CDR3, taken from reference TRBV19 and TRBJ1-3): DGGITQSPKYLFRKEGQNVTLSCEQNLNHDAMYWYRQDPGQGLRLIYYSQIVNDFQKGDIAEGYSVSREKKESFPLTVTSAQKNPTAFYLCASRGPGTPENTIYFGEGSWLTVV.